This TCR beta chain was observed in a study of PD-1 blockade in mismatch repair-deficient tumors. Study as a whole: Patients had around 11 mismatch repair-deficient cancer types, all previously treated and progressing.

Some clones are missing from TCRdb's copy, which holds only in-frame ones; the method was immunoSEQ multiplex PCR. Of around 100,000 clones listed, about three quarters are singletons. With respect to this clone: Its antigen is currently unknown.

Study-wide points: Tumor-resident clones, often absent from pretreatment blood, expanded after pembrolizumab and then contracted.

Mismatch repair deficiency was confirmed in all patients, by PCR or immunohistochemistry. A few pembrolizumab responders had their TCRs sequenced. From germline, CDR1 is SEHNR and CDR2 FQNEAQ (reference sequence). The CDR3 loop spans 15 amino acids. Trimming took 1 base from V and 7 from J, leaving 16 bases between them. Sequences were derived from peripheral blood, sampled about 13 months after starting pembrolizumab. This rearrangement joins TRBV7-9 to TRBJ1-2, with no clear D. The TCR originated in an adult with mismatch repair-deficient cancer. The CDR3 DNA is TGTGCCAGCAGCTTAGTTCAATCTGGGAAAACTGGCTACACCTTC. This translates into CASSLVQSGKTGYTF.